These 13 T cell receptor beta chains were all obtained from the same sample, sequenced in a study of monozygotic twins with cystic fibrosis. Here immunoSEQ multiplex PCR was the method, and the copy in TCRdb shows in-frame clones only, minus some. The table records 25,000 to 30,000 clones, 70% to 90% of them present only once. Sequencing was carried out using blood. These receptors were collected from a girl aged 2-10 years with cystic fibrosis.

The V call is TRBV11-3, the J call TRBJ2-1; the match to TRBD2 covers 11 bases. J was trimmed by 6 bases and V by 2 bases; bases with no gene match: 3. Germline-derived CDR1 and CDR2 are SGHNT and YENEEA. This CDR3 region has 15 residues. As DNA, the CDR3 is TGTGCCAGCAGCTTAACTAGCGGGAGTTTCAATGAGCAGTTCTTC. It is translated as CASSLTSGSFNEQFF.

V is TRBV4-1 and J is TRBJ1-5, with a tentative D call TRBD1 (5 bases). V dropped 4 bases and J dropped 3 bases, with 13 bases sitting between them. CDR3 length: 15 residues. The germline V gene has CDR1 MGHRA and CDR2 YSYEKL. The CDR3 DNA reads TGCGCCAGCAGCCCGGGGGGGAAAGACAATCAGCCCCAGCATTTT. Its protein product is CASSPGGKDNQPQHF.

The V gene is TRBV29-1, the J gene TRBJ2-7, with 10 bases identical to TRBD1. Germline-derived CDR1 and CDR2 are SQVTM and ANQGSEA. The CDR3 is made up of 12 amino acids. V was clipped by 8 bases and J by 7 bases; unmatched bases: 8. CDR3 sequence: CSIRQGAGEQYF. DNA for the CDR3: TGCAGCATTCGACAGGGGGCTGGTGAGCAGTACTTC.

This clone was seen a single time. V usage is TRBV7-9 and J usage is TRBJ1-2; TRBD1 aligns across 9 bases. Looked up from germline, CDR1 is SEHNR and CDR2 is FQNEAQ (reference sequence). Germline trimming cut 4 bases from V and 6 bases from J; bases unmatched to any gene: 9. The CDR3 totals 15 residues. Here the CDR3 DNA reads TGTGCCAGCAGCTCCTACAGGGGGCTTAATGATGGCTACACCTTC. This translates into CASSSYRGLNDGYTF.

V is TRBV9 and J is TRBJ2-7, with 9 bases fitting TRBD2. The CDR3 runs 14 residues. V shed 0 bases, J shed 5 bases, and the junction held 3 bases outside the gene matches. CDR1 and CDR2 from the germline V gene are SGDLS and YYNGEE. CDR3 sequence (DNA): TGTGCCAGCAGCGTAGGGGGACTAGCCCACGAGCAGTACTTC. Translated, it gives CASSVGGLAHEQYF.

This clone was counted only a few times. The sample contains more than one DNA sequence encoding this CDR3. The J gene is TRBJ2-7, the V gene TRBV9; no firm D call. Deletions cut 0 bases from V and 3 bases from J, with 7 bases between. CDR1 and CDR2 (germline): SGDLS, YYNGEE. The CDR3 has 13 amino acids. The CDR3 loop is CASSVGNSYEQYF. Written as DNA, the CDR3 is TGTGCCAGCAGCGTAGGAAACAGCTACGAGCAGTACTTC.

This sequence joins TRBV10-3 and TRBJ2-1; TRBD2 aligns across 7 bases. The CDR3 is 14 amino acids. The germline gives CDR1 ENHRY, CDR2 SYGVKD. V trimming: 4 bases; J trimming: 9 bases; junction bases outside the gene matches: 9. CDR3 in DNA: TGTGCCATCAGTGCGCCGACTAGCCAGGGTGAGCAGTTCTTC. Residues: CAISAPTSQGEQFF.

The chain combines TRBV13 with TRBJ1-4; no reliable D call. The germline V and J ends were trimmed by 0 bases and 5 bases, with 13 bases remaining between them. The CDR3 has 16 residues. The V gene's germline CDR1 is PRHDT and CDR2 FYEKMQ (reference sequence). The CDR3 coding sequence is TGTGCCAGCAGCTTAGGCTCAAGGTTGGGGAATGAAAAACTGTTTTTT. Its translation: CASSLGSRLGNEKLFF.

This clone was counted between two and nine times. The chain links TRBV5-6 to TRBJ1-2, with D uncertain. Germline V gene lookup returns CDR1 SGHDT and CDR2 YYEEEE. With 2 bases removed from V and 2 bases from J, the gap between germline ends came to 4 bases. The CDR3 is made up of 12 amino acids. CDR3 DNA sequence: TGTGCCAGCAGCTTATACAACTATGGCTACACCTTC. Translated: CASSLYNYGYTF.

This clone came up a few times. The chain carries TRBV28 and TRBJ2-7; D is unresolved. Germline assignment: CDR1 MDHEN and CDR2 SYDVKM. The CDR3 consists of 14 residues. The V end was cut by 5 bases, the J end by 8 bases, with 19 bases between. CDR3 amino acids: CASSPPRDGAKQYF. CDR3 sequence (DNA): TGTGCCAGCAGTCCCCCCCGCGACGGAGCCAAGCAGTACTTC. Based on the CDR3 plus reference TRBV28 and TRBJ2-7, the full variable domain is DVKVTQSSRYLVKRTGEKVFLECVQDMDHENMFWYRQDPGLGLRLIYFSYDVKMKEKGDIPEGYSVSREKKERFSLILESASTNQTSMYLCASSPPRDGAKQYFGPGTRLTVT.

The V call is TRBV6-5, the J call TRBJ1-4, with D tentatively TRBD1 (6 bases). This CDR3 has 15 amino acids. Deletions cut 6 bases from V and 8 bases from J, with 19 bases between. The germline gives CDR1 MNHEY, CDR2 SVGAGI. CDR3 sequence: CASSILDGGGEKLFF. CDR3 DNA: TGTGCCAGCAGCATACTGGACGGCGGGGGCGAAAAACTGTTTTTT.

V and J are TRBV27 and TRBJ2-7; 11 bases map to TRBD2. V shed 2 bases and J 0 bases; nucleotides not matched to a gene: 3. Per germline, CDR1 MNHEY and CDR2 SMNVEV (reference sequence). The CDR3 sequence is 16 residues long. Here the CDR3 DNA reads TGTGCCAGCAGTTTAGCTCTAGCGGGAGGCTCCTACGAGCAGTACTTC. Amino acids: CASSLALAGGSYEQYF.

The gene calls are TRBV6-5 and TRBJ1-1; tentative D call: TRBD1 (5 bases). The CDR3 is 15 residues long. The V end lost 7 bases, the J end lost 3 bases, and 18 bases lay between the germline ends. Germline V gene lookup returns CDR1 MNHEY and CDR2 SVGAGI. The CDR3 spells CASTLTVRGDTEAFF. CDR3 coding DNA: TGTGCCAGCACTTTGACAGTCCGGGGCGACACTGAAGCTTTCTTT.